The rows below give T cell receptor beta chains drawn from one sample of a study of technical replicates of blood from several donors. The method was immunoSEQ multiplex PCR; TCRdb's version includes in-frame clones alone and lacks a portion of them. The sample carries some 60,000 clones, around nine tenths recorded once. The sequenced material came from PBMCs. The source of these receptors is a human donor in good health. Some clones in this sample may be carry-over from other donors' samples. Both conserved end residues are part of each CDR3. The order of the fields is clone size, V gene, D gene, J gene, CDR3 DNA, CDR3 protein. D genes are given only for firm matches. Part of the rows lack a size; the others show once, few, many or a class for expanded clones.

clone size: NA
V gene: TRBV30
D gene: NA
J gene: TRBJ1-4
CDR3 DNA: TGTGCCTCCCAGGGGTCGACTAATGAAAAACTGTTTTTT
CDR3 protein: CASQGSTNEKLFF

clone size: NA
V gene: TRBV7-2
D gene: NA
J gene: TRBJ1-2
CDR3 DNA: TGTGCCAGCAGCGGCGGGGGAATCTATGGCTACACCTTC
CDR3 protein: CASSGGGIYGYTF

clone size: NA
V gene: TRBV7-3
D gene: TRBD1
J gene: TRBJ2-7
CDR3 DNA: TGTGCCAGCAGCCCTACAAGGGACAGCTACGAGCAGTACTTC
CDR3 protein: CASSPTRDSYEQYF

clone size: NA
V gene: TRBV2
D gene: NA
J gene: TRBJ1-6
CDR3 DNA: TGTGCCAGCAGTGAAGAGGGGAATTCACCCCTCCACTTT
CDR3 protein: CASSEEGNSPLHF

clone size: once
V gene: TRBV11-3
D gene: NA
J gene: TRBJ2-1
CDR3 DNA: TGTGCCAGCAGCTCCGGTTATTACGAGCAGTTCTTC
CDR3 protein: CASSSGYYEQFF

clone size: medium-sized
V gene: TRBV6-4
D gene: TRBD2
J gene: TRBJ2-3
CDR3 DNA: TGTGCCAGCAGTGACGTAGCGGGGGGAGGTAAAGATACGCAGTATTTT
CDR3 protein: CASSDVAGGGKDTQYF

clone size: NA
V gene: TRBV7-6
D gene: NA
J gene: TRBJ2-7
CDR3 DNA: TGTGCCAGCAGTTTGGAGGTGGCCTCAGGCGAGCAGTACTTC
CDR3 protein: CASSLEVASGEQYF

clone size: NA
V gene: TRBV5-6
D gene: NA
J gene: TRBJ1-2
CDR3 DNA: TGTGCCAGCAGCACCGTATCCGGGGGCTATGGCTACACCTTC
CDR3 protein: CASSTVSGGYGYTF

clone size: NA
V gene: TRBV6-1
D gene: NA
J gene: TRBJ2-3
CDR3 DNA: TGTGCCAGCAGCGACTGGATGGCGGCAGATACGCAGTATTTT
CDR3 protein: CASSDWMAADTQYF

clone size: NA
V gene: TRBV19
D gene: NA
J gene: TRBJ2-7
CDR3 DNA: TGTGCCAGTAGTATTCTGGGGGGACTGAGTTACGAGCAGTACTTC
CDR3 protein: CASSILGGLSYEQYF

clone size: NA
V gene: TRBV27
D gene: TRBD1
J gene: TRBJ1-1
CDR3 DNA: TGTGCCAGCAGTTTCGGACAGGGGGCTTGGAACACTGAAGCTTTCTTT
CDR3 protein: CASSFGQGAWNTEAFF

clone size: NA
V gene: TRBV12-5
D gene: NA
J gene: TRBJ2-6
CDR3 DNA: TGTGCTAGTGGCTACCAAACCGAGACAGGCACCTCTGGGGCCAACGTCCTGACTTTC
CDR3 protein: CASGYQTETGTSGANVLTF

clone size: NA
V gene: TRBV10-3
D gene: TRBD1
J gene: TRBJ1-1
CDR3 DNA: TGTGCCATCAGTGAGTCGGGACAGCTCGAGGCTTTCTTT
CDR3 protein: CAISESGQLEAFF

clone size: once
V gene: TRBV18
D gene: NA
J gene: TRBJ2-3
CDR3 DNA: TGTGCCAGCTCACCCAACAAATCACCAGATACGCAGTATTTT
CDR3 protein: CASSPNKSPDTQYF

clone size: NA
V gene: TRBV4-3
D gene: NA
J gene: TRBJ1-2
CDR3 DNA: TGCGCCAGCAGCCAAGATAGAGAGGGGGAATATGGCTACACCTTC
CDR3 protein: CASSQDREGEYGYTF

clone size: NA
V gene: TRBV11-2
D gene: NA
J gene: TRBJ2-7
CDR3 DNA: TGTGCCAGCAGTCAGGGTACCTACGAGCAGTACTTC
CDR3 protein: CASSQGTYEQYF

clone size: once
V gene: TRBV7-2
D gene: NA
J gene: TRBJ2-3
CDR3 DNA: TGTGCCAGCAGCCTAAGCGGGTTAGATACGCAGTATTTT
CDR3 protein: CASSLSGLDTQYF

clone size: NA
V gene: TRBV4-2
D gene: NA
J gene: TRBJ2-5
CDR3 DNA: TGTGCCAGCAGCCACTACGTAGCGGAAGAGACCCAGTACTTC
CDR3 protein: CASSHYVAEETQYF

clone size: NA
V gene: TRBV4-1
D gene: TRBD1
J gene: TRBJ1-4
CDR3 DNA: TGCGCCAGCAGCCAAGTTCTAGGGACAGGGGGAGAAAAACTGTTTTTT
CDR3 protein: CASSQVLGTGGEKLFF

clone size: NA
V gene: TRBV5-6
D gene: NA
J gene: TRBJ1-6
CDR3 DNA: TGTGCCAGCAGCTTGGCAGTATCAAACGTTTCACCCCTCCACTTT
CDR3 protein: CASSLAVSNVSPLHF

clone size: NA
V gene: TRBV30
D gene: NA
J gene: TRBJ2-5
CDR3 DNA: TGTGCCTGGAGTGTGGTAGGGGGAGAGACCCAGTACTTC
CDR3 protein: CAWSVVGGETQYF

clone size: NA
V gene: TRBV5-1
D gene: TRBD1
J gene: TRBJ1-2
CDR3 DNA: TGCGCCAGCAGCCCCAGGACAGGGGATAGGGGCTACACCTTC
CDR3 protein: CASSPRTGDRGYTF

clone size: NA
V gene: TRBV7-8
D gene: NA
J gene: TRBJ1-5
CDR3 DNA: TGTGCCAGCAGCCCGAAGCTCTTCAATCAGCCCCAGCATTTT
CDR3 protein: CASSPKLFNQPQHF

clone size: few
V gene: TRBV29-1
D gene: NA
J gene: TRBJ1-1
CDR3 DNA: TGCAGCGTTGAGGTGTCGGGGAACACTGAAGCTTTCTTT
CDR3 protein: CSVEVSGNTEAFF

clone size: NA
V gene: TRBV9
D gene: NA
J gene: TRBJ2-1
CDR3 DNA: TGTGCCAGCAGCGTAGCCGAGGGAGCCCCCTACAATGAGCAGTTCTTC
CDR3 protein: CASSVAEGAPYNEQFF

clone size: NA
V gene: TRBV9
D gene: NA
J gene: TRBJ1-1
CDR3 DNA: TGTGCCAGCAGCTTTACGACAGGTGGGACTGAAGCTTTCTTT
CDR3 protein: CASSFTTGGTEAFF

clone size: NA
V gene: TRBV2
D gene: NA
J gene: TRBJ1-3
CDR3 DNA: TGTGCCAGCAGTGCCAGGTTCGACACCATATATTTT
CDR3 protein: CASSARFDTIYF

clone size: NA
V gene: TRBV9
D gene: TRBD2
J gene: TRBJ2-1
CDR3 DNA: TGTGCCAGCAGCGTAGGGGTCGGGGGGGCCCCCTACAATGAGCAGTTCTTC
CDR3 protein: CASSVGVGGAPYNEQFF

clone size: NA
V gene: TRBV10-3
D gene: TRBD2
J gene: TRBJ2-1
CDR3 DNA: TGTGCCATCAGCAGCCCGCCGGGACTAGCGGGAGGGTACAATGAGCAGTTCTTC
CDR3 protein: CAISSPPGLAGGYNEQFF

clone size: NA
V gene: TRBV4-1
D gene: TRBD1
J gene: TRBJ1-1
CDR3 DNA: TGCGCCAGCAGCCAAGAGGGGACAGGGGTCACTGAAGCTTTCTTT
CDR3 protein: CASSQEGTGVTEAFF

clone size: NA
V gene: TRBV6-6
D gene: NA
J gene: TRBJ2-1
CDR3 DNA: TGTGCCAGCAGTACCGGGGATCCAGAGCAGTTCTTC
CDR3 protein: CASSTGDPEQFF

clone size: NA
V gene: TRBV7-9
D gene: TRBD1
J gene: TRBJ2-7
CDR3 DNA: TGTGCCAGCAGCCCAGGACAGGGGGTTATGGGCGAGCAGTACTTC
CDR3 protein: CASSPGQGVMGEQYF

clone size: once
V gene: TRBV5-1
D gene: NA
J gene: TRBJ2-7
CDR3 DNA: TGCGCCAGCAGCTCTTACTACGAGCAGTACTTC
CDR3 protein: CASSSYYEQYF